Listed here are 27 T cell receptor beta chains from one sample, sequenced in a study of T cells in Graves' hyperthyroidism and ophthalmopathy. Amplification of TCR beta CDR3 regions used RNA as the template. The study used the HTBI primer set for a first-round RT-PCR of the TCR CDR3. TCRdb fed the multiplex PCR reads into MiXCR, producing one record per CDR3 protein. Of about 520,000 distinct CDR3 sequences listed, approximately 24% are singletons. What was sequenced was blood. The source is a woman in her twenties or thirties with Graves' ophthalmopathy.

The table lists this clonotype with many counts. The V gene is TRBV7-2, the J gene TRBJ2-5; D not certain. In germline, CDR1 is SGHTA, CDR2 FQGNSA. This CDR3 contains 15 residues. Trimming removed 1 base at V and 4 bases at J, with 13 bases between. CDR3: CASSLGLLDGETQYF. CDR3 coding DNA: TGTGCCAGCAGCTTAGGGCTCCTAGATGGAGAGACCCAGTACTTC. Filled out from reference TRBV7-2 and TRBJ2-5, the complete variable domain reads GAGVSQSPSNKVTEKGKDVELRCDPISGHTALYWYRQSLGQGLEFLIYFQGNSAPDKSGLPSDRFSAERTGGSVSTLTIQRTQQEDSAVYLCASSLGLLDGETQYFGPGTRLLVL.

The V gene is TRBV12-3 or TRBV12-4, the J gene TRBJ1-1; D may be TRBD1 (6 bases). This CDR3 region has 18 residues. Trimming cost V 5 bases and J 4 bases, with 26 bases left between them. The CDR3 loop reads CASSPIVGAGKGSTEAFF. The CDR3 nucleotides are TGTGCCAGCAGTCCCATCGTGGGGGCCGGGAAGGGAAGCACTGAAGCTTTCTTT.

This clonotype was observed at least ten times. V is TRBV6-5 and J is TRBJ2-7, with D tentatively TRBD1 (6 bases). This CDR3 is built from 14 residues. With 5 bases removed from V and 1 base from J, the gap between germline ends came to 12 bases. Germline V CDR1 and CDR2: MNHEY, SVGAGI. The CDR3 nucleotides read TGTGCCAGCAGTCCACTGGGACAATCCTACGAGCAGTACTTC. It yields the protein CASSPLGQSYEQYF.

The sample holds many counts of this clonotype. The genes are TRBV7-8 and TRBJ1-1; D is undetermined. V was pared by 5 bases and J by 7 bases, with 17 bases between. CDR1 is SGHVS, CDR2 FQNEAQ, per germline. The CDR3 is 14 residues long. The CDR3 reads CASSLGREGGEAFF. CDR3 DNA sequence: TGTGCCAGCAGCCTAGGACGGGAGGGAGGTGAAGCTTTCTTT. The whole variable domain, filled in from reference TRBV7-8 and TRBJ1-1, reads GAGVSQSPRYKVAKRGQDVALRCDPISGHVSLFWYQQALGQGPEFLTYFQNEAQLDKSGLPSDRFFAERPEGSVSTLKIQRTQQEDSAVYLCASSLGREGGEAFFGQGTRLTVV.

V and J are TRBV6-5 and TRBJ2-7, with 9 bases identical to TRBD1. The CDR3 has 15 residues. Per the germline V gene, CDR1 is MNHEY and CDR2 is SVGAGI. Unmatched junction bases numbered 5, after V lost 1 base and J lost 4 bases. DNA of the CDR3: TGTGCCAGCAGTTACTTCGGGACAGGGCTTTACGAGCAGTACTTC. Translation gives CASSYFGTGLYEQYF.

This clonotype was observed many times. The V call is TRBV11-1, the J call TRBJ2-5; 12 bases align to TRBD1. The germline gives CDR1 SGHAT, CDR2 FQDESV (reference sequence). The V and J ends lost 1 base and 5 bases, in that order; junction bases with no gene match: 14. The CDR3 extends over 19 amino acids. The CDR3 region is CASSLGLSGTGGEEETQYF. CDR3 nucleotides: TGTGCCAGCAGCTTAGGTCTATCGGGGACAGGGGGCGAGGAGGAGACCCAGTACTTC.

This clonotype was counted many times. The rearrangement joins TRBV5-1 to TRBJ1-1, with TRBD1 identical over 9 bases. The germline V gene has CDR1 SGHRS and CDR2 YFSETQ. With 3 bases clipped from V and 2 bases from J, the junction kept 5 bases outside the gene matches. The CDR3 covers 15 residues. The CDR3: CASSSGGQGNTEAFF. The CDR3 DNA follows: TGCGCCAGCAGCTCGGGGGGACAGGGAAACACTGAAGCTTTCTTT.

The J gene is TRBJ2-7, the V gene TRBV2, with 8 positions matching TRBD2. The length of the CDR3 is 15 residues. Germline-derived CDR1 and CDR2 are SNHLY and FYNNEI. The junction had 12 bases not matched to a gene; V was cut back by 5 bases and J by 6 bases. The CDR3 protein is CASSPGPGRAPEQYF. The DNA for the CDR3 is TGTGCCAGCAGTCCTGGGCCCGGGAGGGCCCCCGAGCAGTACTTC.

This clonotype was observed a handful of times. The chain couples TRBV7-2 to TRBJ1-1; TRBD1 aligns across 7 bases. The V segment lost 2 bases and the J segment 7 bases; nucleotides outside the gene matches: 7. This CDR3 contains 14 residues. From germline, CDR1 is SGHTA and CDR2 FQGNSA. The CDR3 loop is CASSLLRGQGEAFF. CDR3 coding DNA: TGTGCCAGCAGCTTACTTAGGGGGCAGGGTGAAGCTTTCTTT.

At least ten counts were recorded for this clonotype. This chain joins TRBV28 and TRBJ2-2; D is unclear. CDR3 length equals 13 residues. V dropped 7 bases and J dropped 5 bases, with 11 bases sitting between them. Germline V gives CDR1 MDHEN, CDR2 SYDVKM. CDR3 sequence reads: CASTRRNTGELFF. In DNA, the CDR3 is TGTGCCAGCACCCGGCGGAATACCGGGGAGCTGTTTTTT.

The chain recombines TRBV18 with TRBJ2-7; 9 bases agree with TRBD2. The CDR3 runs 16 residues. Germline assignment: CDR1 KGHSH and CDR2 LQKENI. The V and J ends lost 0 bases and 5 bases, in that order; junction bases with no gene match: 8. CDR3 region: CASSPPERTSVDEQYF. The CDR3 DNA follows: TGTGCCAGCTCACCACCCGAGCGGACTAGCGTTGACGAGCAGTACTTC.

In this sample, this clonotype turned up a few times. The rearrangement uses TRBV12-3 or TRBV12-4 and TRBJ1-1; 7 bases line up with TRBD1. Trimming cost V 6 bases and J 7 bases; bases outside gene matches: 8. The CDR3 spans 13 residues. CDR3 protein: CASRRQGRGEAFF. DNA of the CDR3: TGTGCCAGCAGACGACAGGGTAGGGGTGAAGCTTTCTTT.

This chain links TRBV6-2 or TRBV6-3 with TRBJ2-7, with D possibly being TRBD1 (5 bases). The V gene's germline CDR1 is MNHEY and CDR2 SVGEGT. This CDR3 region has 14 residues. Trimming removed 6 bases at V and 3 bases at J, with 15 bases between. The CDR3 bases are TGTGCCAGCAGCCTACAGGATGTGCGCTACGAGCAGTACTTC. It is translated as CASSLQDVRYEQYF.

This clonotype appeared many times. V and J are TRBV27 and TRBJ2-7; 8 nucleotides line up with TRBD1. Trimming removed 5 bases from V and 4 bases from J; junction bases left unmatched: 7. The CDR3 contains 14 residues. Germline CDR1 and CDR2: MNHEY and SMNVEV (reference sequence). In nucleotides, the CDR3 is TGTGCCAGCAGTCCATTAGGGACAGGATACGAGCAGTACTTC. Translation: CASSPLGTGYEQYF.

The chain couples TRBV19 to TRBJ2-5, with D possibly TRBD1 on 6 matching bases. The ends were cut back, 5 bases at V and 5 bases at J, with 21 bases in the middle. This CDR3 is built from 16 residues. Germline loops: CDR1 LNHDA, CDR2 SQIVND (reference sequence). Here the CDR3 DNA reads TGTGCCAGTAGTCCCTGGACAGAAACAAAGGTGGAGACCCAGTACTTC. It encodes CASSPWTETKVETQYF.

The chain carries TRBV28 and TRBJ2-5; D is undetermined. This CDR3 spans 12 amino acids. V was trimmed by 6 bases and J by 11 bases, leaving 16 bases between them. The germline V gene has CDR1 MDHEN and CDR2 SYDVKM. The CDR3 nucleotides read TGTGCCAGCAGATCAACCCTAAAGAGACAGTACTTC. Amino acid sequence: CASRSTLKRQYF.

The table lists this clonotype with a few counts. A much bigger clone sits one base away, suggesting this may be a read error. The V call is TRBV6-1, the J call TRBJ1-3; D is undetermined. The length of the CDR3 is 14 residues. Germline CDR1 and CDR2: MNHNS and SASEGT. The CDR3 is CAGSEVHSGNTIYF. CDR3 bases: TGTGCCGGCAGTGAAGTTCATTCCGGAAACACCATATATTTT.

This clonotype came up a few times. This chain connects TRBV28 to TRBJ2-7; 8 bases map to TRBD1. V shed 4 bases and J 0 bases; nucleotides not matched to a gene: 8. CDR1 and CDR2 from the germline V gene are MDHEN and SYDVKM. The CDR3 has 16 residues. The CDR3 here is CASSSRQGQYSYEQYF. Written as DNA, the CDR3 is TGTGCCAGCAGTTCTAGACAGGGGCAGTACTCCTACGAGCAGTACTTC.

The chain couples TRBV6-1 to TRBJ2-4, with 9 nucleotides matching TRBD1. The CDR3 loop spans 16 amino acids. After removal of 4 bases from V and 6 bases from J, the junction contained 10 bases not matched to a gene. Germline CDR1 and CDR2: MNHNS and SASEGT. The CDR3 region has the DNA TGTGCCAGCAGTGGAACCTCCGGGACAGGGTCAAACATTCAGTACTTC. As protein: CASSGTSGTGSNIQYF.

The chain's CDR3 is CASGNTGGRGYTF. The CDR3 DNA follows: TGTGCTAGTGGGAATACAGGGGGCCGCGGCTACACCTTC. The J gene is TRBJ1-2, the V gene TRBV12-5; 9 bases line up with TRBD1. CDR1 and CDR2 from the germline V gene are LGHNT and FRNRAP. V gave up 6 bases and J gave up 8 bases; unmatched junction bases: 7. The CDR3 length is 13 residues.

This clonotype was counted ten times or more. The chain combines TRBV7-9 with TRBJ1-1; the match to TRBD1 covers 9 bases. Germline V lookup: CDR1 SEHNR, CDR2 FQNEAQ (reference sequence). This CDR3 region has 15 residues. V shed 4 bases and J 7 bases; nucleotides not matched to a gene: 10. The CDR3 nucleotides read TGTGCCAGCAGCTCAAATATTGGGACAGGGTTTGAAGCTTTCTTT. The encoded protein is CASSSNIGTGFEAFF.

This clonotype was seen repeatedly, ten times or more. This chain connects TRBV7-2 to TRBJ2-5; tentatively, D is TRBD1 or TRBD2 (5 bases each). V was pared by 1 base and J by 2 bases, with 14 bases between. CDR3 length equals 16 residues. Germline CDR1 reads SGHTA; CDR2 reads FQGNSA. Here the CDR3 reads CASSLGVPGAQETQYF. The CDR3, as DNA: TGTGCCAGCAGCTTAGGGGTCCCCGGGGCTCAAGAGACCCAGTACTTC.

The chain employs TRBV5-1 and TRBJ1-5; D is undetermined. The CDR3 runs to 15 residues. V gave up 4 bases and J gave up 7 bases, with 18 bases separating them. Germline lookup yields CDR1 SGHRS and CDR2 YFSETQ. The CDR3 region is CASSPLGRRGQPQHF. DNA of the CDR3: TGCGCCAGCAGCCCCCTAGGGCGTCGAGGACAGCCCCAGCATTTT.

This clonotype has at least ten counts. The V and J genes are TRBV19 and TRBJ1-5; D ambiguous. The CDR3 consists of 19 residues. Trimming pared 4 bases from V and 0 bases from J, leaving 22 bases between. Germline V gene data show CDR1 as LNHDA and CDR2 as SQIVND (reference sequence). The chain's CDR3 is CASSTRTYSSHYSNQPQHF. In DNA form, the CDR3 reads TGTGCCAGTAGTACCAGGACTTATTCTTCCCATTATAGCAATCAGCCCCAGCATTTT.

The sample holds many counts of this clonotype. V usage is TRBV19 and J usage is TRBJ2-5; D is unresolved. Deletions cut 3 bases from V and 5 bases from J, with 10 bases between. Germline lookup yields CDR1 LNHDA and CDR2 SQIVND (reference sequence). This CDR3 is built from 13 residues. The CDR3, as DNA: TGTGCCAGTAGTATCGAGTTGGTCGAGACCCAGTACTTC. This sequence encodes CASSIELVETQYF.

Many counts were recorded for this clonotype. J is TRBJ2-5 and V is TRBV11-1; 12 nucleotides agree with TRBD1. CDR1 is SGHAT, CDR2 FQDESV, per germline (reference sequence). After removal of 3 bases from V and 2 bases from J, the junction contained 10 bases not matched to a gene. The CDR3 runs 18 residues. CDR3 in amino acids: CASSLLGTGGDWQETQYF. Written as DNA, the CDR3 is TGTGCCAGCAGCTTGCTGGGGACAGGGGGCGATTGGCAAGAGACCCAGTACTTC.

This clonotype was counted between two and nine times. CDR3 sequence: CATGGDLAKNIQYF. The CDR3 DNA reads TGTGCCACCGGGGGGGATCTAGCCAAAAACATTCAGTACTTC. The V and J genes are TRBV15 and TRBJ2-4; 7 bases fit TRBD2. Germline loops: CDR1 LNHNV, CDR2 YYDKDF (reference sequence). CDR3 length: 14 amino acids. V was pared by 8 bases and J by 0 bases, with 4 bases of the junction left unmatched.